One and the same sample provided the 23 T cell receptor beta chains below, sequenced in a study of blood T cell repertoires in COVID-19. The table came from immunoSEQ multiplex PCR; TCRdb's copy has only in-frame clones and leaves some out. The repertoire consists of 100,000 to 150,000 clones, with around 83% occurring once and the leading ten covering about a sixth. The material sequenced was peripheral blood. The receptor set was obtained from a woman in her forties or fifties with acute or convalescent COVID-19.

V usage is TRBV5-4 and J usage is TRBJ1-2; a possible D gene is TRBD1 (5 bases). This CDR3 is built from 15 residues. In germline, CDR1 is SGHNT, CDR2 YYREEE (reference sequence). V was pared by 0 bases and J by 4 bases, with 13 bases between. The DNA of the CDR3 is TGTGCCAGCAGCTTGGAGGTCGACAGTGTCTATGGCTACACCTTC. Translating gives CASSLEVDSVYGYTF.

This clone appeared once. The genes are TRBV9 and TRBJ1-1; D is perhaps TRBD1 (5 bases). The CDR3 loop spans 15 amino acids. Germline CDR1 SGDLS, CDR2 YYNGEE. Trimming shortened V by 4 bases and J by 3 bases, and 16 bases separated the two germline ends. CDR3 nucleotide sequence: TGTGCCAGCAGCTCTCGATCAGGGCTCGACACTGAAGCTTTCTTT. The encoded protein is CASSSRSGLDTEAFF.

The chain employs TRBV29-1 and TRBJ2-3; the match to TRBD1 covers 9 bases. The length of the CDR3 is 15 residues. Trimming took 5 bases from V and 3 from J; bases not matched to a gene: 9. Germline loops: CDR1 SQVTM, CDR2 ANQGSEA. In DNA form, the CDR3 reads TGCAGCGTTTCTACAGGACAGGGGAAGACAGATACGCAGTATTTT. Its protein product is CSVSTGQGKTDTQYF.

This chain joins TRBV19 and TRBJ1-5, with D possibly TRBD1 on 5 matching bases. The V gene's germline CDR1 is LNHDA and CDR2 SQIVND (reference sequence). Deletions cut 4 bases from V and 2 bases from J, with 9 bases between. The CDR3 loop spans 14 amino acids. The CDR3 reads CASSTGYGNQPQHF. The DNA of the CDR3 is TGTGCCAGTAGTACAGGGTACGGCAATCAGCCCCAGCATTTT.

In nucleotides, the CDR3 is TGTGCCAGCAGTTACGGGTCTAGCGGGGCTACAGATACGCAGTATTTT. It is translated as CASSYGSSGATDTQYF. V gene TRBV6-5 combines with J gene TRBJ2-3, with 9 bases aligning to TRBD2. After removal of 2 bases from V and 3 bases from J, the junction contained 6 bases not matched to a gene. The CDR3 totals 16 residues. Per germline, CDR1 MNHEY and CDR2 SVGAGI.

The chain combines TRBV9 with TRBJ2-3; D is possibly TRBD1 (6 bases). The CDR3 is made up of 14 amino acids. Trimming took 7 bases from V and 0 from J, leaving 12 bases between them. Germline CDR1 SGDLS, CDR2 YYNGEE. This CDR3 reads CASSVGGSTDTQYF. The CDR3 DNA follows: TGTGCCAGCTCAGTAGGGGGTAGCACAGATACGCAGTATTTT.

This chain joins TRBV5-1 and TRBJ2-7; 12 bases agree with TRBD2. CDR3 length: 16 amino acids. Germline V gene lookup returns CDR1 SGHRS and CDR2 YFSETQ. Trimming removed 4 bases from V and 7 bases from J; junction bases left unmatched: 12. DNA for the CDR3: TGCGCCAGCAGCCCCGGACTAGCGGGGACAATAGGTGAGCAGTACTTC. This encodes CASSPGLAGTIGEQYF.

The chain couples TRBV3-1 (or the pseudogene TRBV3-2) to TRBJ2-7; D gene uncertain. Germline CDR1 reads LGHDT; CDR2 reads YNNKEL (reference sequence). The CDR3 length is 14 residues. The ends were cut back, 4 bases at V and 0 bases at J, with 10 bases in the middle. The CDR3 nucleotides read TGTGCCAGCAGCCTCTTCCCGAGCTCCTACGAGCAGTACTTC. Amino acids: CASSLFPSSYEQYF.

The chain is built from TRBV6-5 and TRBJ1-1; D not certain. V was pared by 2 bases and J by 1 base, with 8 bases between. The germline CDR1 and CDR2 sequences are MNHEY and SVGAGI. The CDR3 is made up of 14 amino acids. This CDR3 reads CASSYLRENTEAFF. DNA of the CDR3: TGTGCCAGCAGTTACCTGAGGGAGAACACTGAAGCTTTCTTT.

J is TRBJ2-3 and V is TRBV4-2, with a tentative D call TRBD2 (5 bases). Germline V gene data show CDR1 as LGHNA and CDR2 as YNFKEQ. The CDR3 is 14 amino acids. Between the trimmed V and J ends, which lost 2 bases and 1 base, there was a span of 7 bases. The CDR3 region is CASSQRTGTDTQYF. CDR3 DNA: TGTGCCAGCAGCCAACGGACTGGCACAGATACGCAGTATTTT.

The CDR3 DNA is TGTGCCTGGCCCCGGGACAGGGAGGAATTCATTGGCAATCAGCCCCAGCATTTT. This codes for CAWPRDREEFIGNQPQHF. J is TRBJ1-5 and V is TRBV30; 9 bases match TRBD1. After removal of 5 bases from V and 2 bases from J, the junction contained 16 bases not matched to a gene. The CDR3 totals 18 residues. CDR1 is GTSNPN and CDR2 is SVGIG in the germline V gene (reference sequence).

The rearrangement uses TRBV30 and TRBJ1-1, with 7 bases that match TRBD1. The CDR3 has 12 residues. The junction had 3 bases not matched to a gene; V was cut back by 7 bases and J by 1 base. The germline V gene encodes CDR1 GTSNPN and CDR2 SVGIG (reference sequence). CDR3 DNA: TGTGCCTTTGACAGGGCGAACACTGAAGCTTTCTTT. The encoded protein is CAFDRANTEAFF.

The chain uses TRBV18 and TRBJ1-3, with D maybe TRBD1 (5 bases). The CDR3 length is 15 residues. Trimming shortened V by 3 bases and J by 1 base, and 10 bases separated the two germline ends. Germline CDR1 is KGHSH and CDR2 is LQKENI. The CDR3, as DNA: TGTGCCAGCTCACCGAACAGGCTATCTGGAAACACCATATATTTT. This gives the protein CASSPNRLSGNTIYF. Together with reference TRBV18 and TRBJ1-3, the CDR3 gives the full variable domain: NAGVMQNPRHLVRRRGQEARLRCSPMKGHSHVYWYRQLPEEGLKFMVYLQKENIIDESGMPKERFSAEFPKEGPSILRIQQVVRGDSAAYFCASSPNRLSGNTIYFGEGSWLTVV.

V and J are TRBV5-5 and TRBJ1-2, with TRBD1 as a possible D gene (5 bases). The V gene lost 4 bases and the J gene lost 11 bases, with 15 bases spanning the gap. The germline V gene has CDR1 SGHKS and CDR2 YYEKEE (reference sequence). The CDR3 runs 12 residues. The DNA of the CDR3 is TGTGCCAGCAGCCCAGGGTCAGGCTCTTACACCTTC. Translated, it gives CASSPGSGSYTF.

The chain recombines TRBV18 with TRBJ1-1, with 9 nucleotides matching TRBD1. CDR1 is KGHSH and CDR2 is LQKENI in the germline V gene. V was clipped by 6 bases and J by 6 bases; unmatched bases: 8. There are 14 residues in the CDR3. CDR3 sequence reads: CASSSTGGVPEAFF. CDR3 coding DNA: TGTGCCAGCTCGTCGACAGGGGGAGTCCCTGAAGCTTTCTTT.

V gene TRBV28 combines with J gene TRBJ1-5; D perhaps matches TRBD1 (6 bases). V was cut by 7 bases and J by 3 bases, with 16 bases left in between. CDR3 length: 15 amino acids. Germline CDR1 MDHEN, CDR2 SYDVKM. This CDR3 is CASKMQGRDNQPQHF. As DNA, the CDR3 is TGTGCCAGCAAGATGCAGGGGAGGGACAATCAGCCCCAGCATTTT.

The V and J genes are TRBV4-2 and TRBJ1-5, with D perhaps matching TRBD1 (5 bases). With 6 bases removed from V and 5 bases from J, the gap between germline ends came to 14 bases. The CDR3 contains 14 residues. The V gene's germline CDR1 is LGHNA and CDR2 YNFKEQ. The CDR3 here is CASSYTGGDQPQHF. CDR3 in DNA: TGTGCCAGCAGTTACACAGGTGGGGATCAGCCCCAGCATTTT.

The rearrangement joins TRBV5-4 to TRBJ2-3, with no clear D. V gave up 1 base and J gave up 8 bases, with 14 bases separating them. The length of the CDR3 is 14 residues. Germline V CDR1 and CDR2: SGHNT, YYREEE (reference sequence). Written as DNA, the CDR3 is TGTGCCAGCAGCTTGACGGGTGGTGACGTTACGCAGTATTTT. This sequence encodes CASSLTGGDVTQYF.

The chain couples TRBV30 to TRBJ1-5; D perhaps matches TRBD1 (5 bases). CDR3 size: 12 residues. Germline CDR1 is GTSNPN and CDR2 is SVGIG (reference sequence). Trimming left V 6 bases short and J 1 base short, with 7 bases between. Written as DNA, the CDR3 is TGTGCCTGCGGGGGGAGCAATCAGCCCCAGCATTTT. Protein product: CACGGSNQPQHF.

By share, this clone ranks as large. Different DNA sequences within this sample yield the same CDR3. V gene TRBV9 combines with J gene TRBJ1-1; possibly TRBD1 for D (6 bases). The germline V gene encodes CDR1 SGDLS and CDR2 YYNGEE. The CDR3 extends over 14 amino acids. Trimming stripped 3 bases from V and 3 bases from J, with 12 bases between. CDR3 nucleotide sequence: TGTGCCAGCAGCGGTACAGGGAGGGACACTGAAGCTTTCTTT. It yields the protein CASSGTGRDTEAFF.

This clone was recorded once. The chain has TRBV5-1 and TRBJ2-1; 8 nucleotides agree with TRBD1. Trimming took 4 bases from V and 5 from J; bases not matched to a gene: 8. The germline CDR1 and CDR2 sequences are SGHRS and YFSETQ. This CDR3 is built from 15 residues. In nucleotides, the CDR3 is TGCGCCAGCAGCCCTCGACAGGGGACGGACAATGAGCAGTTCTTC. It specifies CASSPRQGTDNEQFF.

In nucleotides, the CDR3 is TGTGCCAGCAGTTACAGGGGCCGTCAGCAGTACTTC. Translating gives CASSYRGRQQYF. J is TRBJ2-7 and V is TRBV6-2 or TRBV6-3; D perhaps matches TRBD1 (5 bases). Trimming pared 2 bases from V and 8 bases from J, leaving 10 bases between. Germline lookup yields CDR1 MNHEY and CDR2 SVGEGT. The CDR3 extends over 12 amino acids.

This chain uses TRBV10-3 with TRBJ1-2, with 7 nucleotides matching TRBD1. The germline V gene encodes CDR1 ENHRY and CDR2 SYGVKD. This CDR3 is 15 amino acids long. V lost 0 bases and J lost 6; bases outside the gene matches: 7. Here the CDR3 DNA reads TGTGCCATCAGTGAGTCGTGGACAGGATCGGATGGCTACACCTTC. Translation: CAISESWTGSDGYTF.